This T cell receptor (beta chain) comes out of a study of blood T cell repertoires in COVID-19. Per the original data handling: Estimated nucleated cell counts came from reference gene primer amplification. TCRdb keeps only in-frame clones here, not all; method: immunoSEQ multiplex PCR. V and J calls and clone size are those listed in that table; D and trimming were worked out from the DNA. The sample holds 300,000 to 400,000 clones; more than 75% are singletons and the top ten take approximately 3.5%. The CDR3 is made up of 16 amino acids. Germline loops: CDR1 SGHVS, CDR2 FQNEAQ. Trimming cost V 5 bases and J 0 bases, with 16 bases left between them. This clone has a single count.

The genes are TRBV7-8 and TRBJ1-2; perhaps TRBD1 as D (6 bases). The clonotype comes from a woman between 18 and 29 years old who had recovered from COVID-19. The sample taken for sequencing was peripheral blood. CDR3 DNA sequence: TGTGCCAGCAGCCTAAACACAGGGACGGCTAACTATGGCTACACCTTC. Protein sequence: CASSLNTGTANYGYTF.